A single sample gave rise to the 14 T cell receptor beta chains below, sequenced in a study of shared clonotypes between healthy human individuals. Sequenced by immunoSEQ multiplex PCR; TCRdb stores in-frame clones only, minus some. The data hold 150,000 to 200,000 clones, with 65% to 80% observed a single time. Material for sequencing was memory CD4+ T cells sorted from blood. Subset denoted: CD45RA-negative fraction. All receptors derive from a man aged 25-45 years in good health.

The chain employs TRBV29-1 and TRBJ2-5; maybe TRBD1 (5 bases). Germline CDR1 is SQVTM and CDR2 is ANQGSEA. The V end lost 7 bases, the J end lost 5 bases, and 14 bases lay between the germline ends. The CDR3 contains 12 residues. The DNA of the CDR3 is TGCAGCGGGGCCCTCGCAGGGGAGACCCAGTACTTC. It translates to CSGALAGETQYF. Variable domain in full (rest from reference TRBV29-1 and TRBJ2-5): SAVISQKPSRDICQRGTSLTIQCQVDSQVTMMFWYRQQPGQSLTLIATANQGSEATYESGFVIDKFPISRPNLTFSTLTVSNMSPEDSSIYLCSGALAGETQYFGPGTRLLVL.

Turning to this clone: Given a much more abundant clone one base away, this may be a read error. The rearrangement joins TRBV7-8 to TRBJ1-2, with no clear D. Trimming cost V 1 base and J 4 bases, with 16 bases left between them. The length of the CDR3 is 16 residues. Germline CDR1 reads SGHVS; CDR2 reads FQNEAQ. CDR3 amino acids: CASSLEARATLYGYTF. The CDR3 bases are TGTGCCAGCAGCTTAGAGGCCCGAGCAACCCTCTATGGCTACACCTTC.

This chain connects TRBV11-2 to TRBJ2-1; D is tentatively TRBD1 or TRBD2 (5 bases each). V gave up 5 bases and J gave up 10 bases, with 18 bases separating them. Germline V CDR1 and CDR2: SGHAT, FQNNGV. The CDR3 spans 14 residues. The CDR3 loop reads CASSRDRSPREQFF. The CDR3 coding sequence is TGTGCCAGCAGCCGGGACCGCTCGCCCAGAGAGCAGTTCTTC.

The CDR3 spells CASSQELMAHEQFF. The CDR3 DNA sequence: TGCGCCAGCAGCCAAGAACTGATGGCGCATGAGCAGTTCTTC. The V call is TRBV4-3, the J call TRBJ2-1; D is uncertain. The germline V gene encodes CDR1 LGHNA and CDR2 YSLEER. CDR3 size: 14 residues. The V end lost 0 bases, the J end lost 8 bases, and 11 bases lay between the germline ends.

The CDR3 nucleotides read TGTGCCAGTAGTATTGGGACAGGTGTCTCCTACGAGCAGTACTTC. It yields the protein CASSIGTGVSYEQYF. The chain is built from TRBV19 and TRBJ2-7; 8 bases match TRBD1. The CDR3 has 15 amino acids. After removal of 3 bases from V and 0 bases from J, the junction contained 4 bases not matched to a gene. CDR1 and CDR2 (germline): LNHDA, SQIVND (reference sequence).

The sample holds many counts of this clone. The genes are TRBV2 and TRBJ2-7, with D possibly being TRBD1 (5 bases). Germline CDR1 reads SNHLY; CDR2 reads FYNNEI. This CDR3 is 13 amino acids long. The germline V and J ends were trimmed by 5 bases and 5 bases, with 13 bases remaining between them. DNA for the CDR3: TGTGCCAGCAGTCTATGGGGCGGACACGAGCAGTACTTC. This translates into CASSLWGGHEQYF.

The chain is built from TRBV5-1 and TRBJ1-2, with D hard to call. The CDR3 runs 14 residues. Per germline, CDR1 SGHRS and CDR2 YFSETQ. Trimming took 0 bases from V and 3 from J, leaving 9 bases between them. CDR3 in amino acids: CASSLAGYDYGYTF. The CDR3 nucleotides read TGCGCCAGCAGCTTGGCGGGGTACGACTATGGCTACACCTTC.

The chain is built from TRBV28 and TRBJ2-7; TRBD2 aligns across 11 bases. The CDR3 is 15 residues long. The V gene end was trimmed by 4 bases and the J gene end by 7 bases; junction bases not matched to a gene: 9. The V gene's germline CDR1 is MDHEN and CDR2 SYDVKM. The CDR3 sequence is CASSSHSGRAREQYF. The CDR3 DNA is TGTGCCAGCAGTTCCCATAGCGGGAGGGCCAGAGAGCAGTACTTC.

The rearrangement joins TRBV28 to TRBJ2-7; D call uncertain. V gave up 3 bases and J gave up 3 bases, with 18 bases separating them. CDR1 MDHEN and CDR2 SYDVKM come from the germline V gene. This CDR3 spans 16 amino acids. CDR3 in amino acids: CASSFSPDFSVYEQYF. CDR3 DNA: TGTGCCAGCAGTTTTTCTCCTGACTTCAGTGTCTACGAGCAGTACTTC.

The chain has TRBV19 and TRBJ2-1, with D tentatively TRBD2 (5 bases). Trimming stripped 1 base from V and 7 bases from J, with 20 bases between. Per the germline V gene, CDR1 is LNHDA and CDR2 is SQIVND (reference sequence). CDR3 length: 17 amino acids. For the CDR3, the DNA is TGTGCCAGTAGTATAGGATGGGATAGCGTCACTCAAAATGAGCAGTTCTTC. As protein: CASSIGWDSVTQNEQFF. The variable domain in full, completed from reference TRBV19 and TRBJ2-1, reads DGGITQSPKYLFRKEGQNVTLSCEQNLNHDAMYWYRQDPGQGLRLIYYSQIVNDFQKGDIAEGYSVSREKKESFPLTVTSAQKNPTAFYLCASSIGWDSVTQNEQFFGPGTRLTVL.

The V gene is TRBV27, the J gene TRBJ1-2; D ambiguous. V lost 5 bases and J 0 bases, leaving 13 bases between the germline ends. This CDR3 spans 15 amino acids. In germline, CDR1 is MNHEY, CDR2 SMNVEV (reference sequence). Written as DNA, the CDR3 is TGTGCCAGCAGTCCACGGACCCTAGCTAACTATGGCTACACCTTC. Protein sequence: CASSPRTLANYGYTF.

This rearrangement joins TRBV23-1 to TRBJ2-5, with 7 bases fitting TRBD1. TRBV23-1 is sorted into the ORF group, with uncertain function. The CDR3 extends over 14 amino acids. J lost 5 bases, V lost 0 bases, and 3 bases had no gene match. CDR3 in amino acids: CASSQSSQGETQYF. For the CDR3, the DNA is TGCGCCAGCAGTCAATCCTCACAGGGGGAGACCCAGTACTTC.

This clone was detected once. The genes are TRBV19 and TRBJ2-6; TRBD2 is a possible D gene (7 bases). The CDR3 spans 16 residues. Germline loops: CDR1 LNHDA, CDR2 SQIVND (reference sequence). The ends were cut back, 3 bases at V and 4 bases at J, with 13 bases in the middle. The CDR3: CASSIVRGAGANVLTF. DNA for the CDR3: TGTGCCAGTAGTATCGTACGGGGGGCCGGGGCCAACGTCCTGACTTTC.

This clone is a singleton in its sample. This chain uses TRBV5-6 with TRBJ2-7; 7 nucleotides align to TRBD2. The V gene's germline CDR1 is SGHDT and CDR2 YYEEEE. The CDR3 runs to 12 residues. Losses at the gene ends were 1 base for V and 7 bases for J; bases not matched to a gene: 2. This chain's CDR3 is CASSLRAGEQYF. In DNA, the CDR3 is TGTGCCAGCAGCTTGCGAGCGGGGGAGCAGTACTTC. Combining the CDR3 with reference TRBV5-6 and TRBJ2-7 gives the whole variable domain DAGVTQSPTHLIKTRGQQVTLRCSPKSGHDTVSWYQQALGQGPQFIFQYYEEEERQRGNFPDRFSGHQFPNYSSELNVNALLLGDSALYLCASSLRAGEQYFGPGTRLTVT.